The rows below give T cell receptor beta chains drawn from one sample of a study of cytomegalovirus exposure and HLA in healthy donors. Assay used: immunoSEQ multiplex PCR; TCRdb lists only in-frame clones, some missing. The top ten clones hold less than 2% of a sample with over 65,000 clones, 85% to 95% of them seen once. The sample consisted of PBMCs. These receptors all come from a woman aged 18-35 years in good health and CMV-seropositive. The CDR3 runs from the conserved cysteine through the conserved F or W. The order of the fields is D gene, V gene, clone size, J gene, CDR3 protein, CDR3 DNA. D genes are given only for firm matches. Not all rows give a size; the values are once, few, many and, for expanded clones, a class.

d_gene: .; v_gene: TRBV21-1; abundance: .; j_gene: TRBJ2-7; CDR3aa: CASSPGTGMPSSYEQYF; CDR3nt: TGTGCCAGCAGCCCCGGGACAGGTATGCCTAGCTCCTACGAGCAGTACTTC
d_gene: TRBD2; v_gene: TRBV15; abundance: .; j_gene: TRBJ2-1; CDR3aa: CATSPRAAGAHNEQFF; CDR3nt: TGTGCCACCAGCCCCAGAGCAGCGGGAGCTCACAATGAGCAGTTCTTC
d_gene: .; v_gene: TRBV30; abundance: once; j_gene: TRBJ1-3; CDR3aa: CAWSVSGNGNTIYF; CDR3nt: TGTGCCTGGAGTGTGTCGGGAAATGGAAACACCATATATTTT
d_gene: .; v_gene: TRBV7-9; abundance: .; j_gene: TRBJ2-1; CDR3aa: CASSFRGSLYNEQFF; CDR3nt: TGTGCCAGCAGCTTCCGGGGGTCCTTATACAATGAGCAGTTCTTC
d_gene: TRBD1; v_gene: TRBV30; abundance: .; j_gene: TRBJ2-5; CDR3aa: CAWTIRGGRETQYF; CDR3nt: TGTGCCTGGACTATTAGAGGGGGCAGGGAGACCCAGTACTTC
d_gene: TRBD2; v_gene: TRBV10-3; abundance: .; j_gene: TRBJ2-3; CDR3aa: CAIQAGNPTDTQYF; CDR3nt: TGTGCCATCCAAGCGGGGAACCCCACAGATACGCAGTATTTT
d_gene: .; v_gene: TRBV18; abundance: .; j_gene: TRBJ1-2; CDR3aa: CASSPQYRFANYGYTF; CDR3nt: TGTGCCAGCTCACCACAATACAGGTTTGCTAACTATGGCTACACCTTC
d_gene: .; v_gene: TRBV30; abundance: .; j_gene: TRBJ1-2; CDR3aa: CAWSPMRTAYGYTF; CDR3nt: TGTGCCTGGAGTCCCATGAGGACAGCCTATGGCTACACCTTC
d_gene: TRBD1; v_gene: TRBV9; abundance: .; j_gene: TRBJ1-1; CDR3aa: CASSRRQGDTEAFF; CDR3nt: TGTGCCAGCAGCCGCCGACAGGGGGACACTGAAGCTTTCTTT
d_gene: TRBD2; v_gene: TRBV6-5; abundance: .; j_gene: TRBJ2-5; CDR3aa: CASSLAGEEGETQYF; CDR3nt: TGTGCCAGCAGTTTGGCGGGAGAGGAAGGGGAGACCCAGTACTTC
d_gene: TRBD1; v_gene: TRBV5-4; abundance: .; j_gene: TRBJ1-6; CDR3aa: CASSIQGNSPLHF; CDR3nt: TGTGCCAGCAGTATACAGGGGAATTCACCCCTCCACTTT
d_gene: TRBD2; v_gene: TRBV30; abundance: .; j_gene: TRBJ2-5; CDR3aa: CASWTSGSVETQYF; CDR3nt: TGTGCCTCCTGGACTAGCGGGAGTGTAGAGACCCAGTACTTC
d_gene: .; v_gene: TRBV7-9; abundance: .; j_gene: TRBJ2-5; CDR3aa: CASSFGSLLETQYF; CDR3nt: TGTGCCAGCAGTTTCGGGTCCCTACTAGAGACCCAGTACTTC
d_gene: .; v_gene: TRBV7-7; abundance: .; j_gene: TRBJ2-5; CDR3aa: CASSSGTLALETQYF; CDR3nt: TGTGCTAGCAGCTCCGGGACTCTGGCCTTGGAGACCCAGTACTTC
d_gene: .; v_gene: TRBV6-5; abundance: .; j_gene: TRBJ2-7; CDR3aa: CASSQGVHEQYF; CDR3nt: TGTGCCAGCAGCCAGGGTGTCCACGAGCAGTACTTC
d_gene: TRBD1; v_gene: TRBV30; abundance: .; j_gene: TRBJ2-4; CDR3aa: CAWSPQGWLRFDQNIQYF; CDR3nt: TGTGCCTGGAGTCCACAGGGGTGGTTAAGGTTCGACCAAAACATTCAGTACTTC
d_gene: .; v_gene: TRBV6-5; abundance: .; j_gene: TRBJ1-5; CDR3aa: CASSYNREGGPQHF; CDR3nt: TGTGCCAGCAGTTACAACAGGGAAGGAGGGCCCCAGCATTTT
d_gene: .; v_gene: TRBV5-1; abundance: .; j_gene: TRBJ1-1; CDR3aa: CASSLVLGDNTEAFF; CDR3nt: TGCGCCAGCAGCTTGGTACTCGGGGATAACACTGAAGCTTTCTTT
d_gene: .; v_gene: TRBV27; abundance: .; j_gene: TRBJ1-1; CDR3aa: CASSLGRGNTEAFF; CDR3nt: TGTGCCAGCAGTTTGGGCAGGGGGAACACTGAAGCTTTCTTT
d_gene: TRBD1; v_gene: TRBV5-5; abundance: .; j_gene: TRBJ2-7; CDR3aa: CASSPNRGTYEQYF; CDR3nt: TGTGCCAGCAGTCCGAACAGGGGAACCTACGAGCAGTACTTC
d_gene: TRBD2; v_gene: TRBV2; abundance: .; j_gene: TRBJ2-1; CDR3aa: CASTIRGRTSGTSYNEQFF; CDR3nt: TGTGCCAGCACCATAAGAGGTCGGACCAGCGGGACGTCCTACAATGAGCAGTTCTTC
d_gene: TRBD1; v_gene: TRBV9; abundance: .; j_gene: TRBJ2-4; CDR3aa: CASSSRTGENIQYF; CDR3nt: TGTGCCAGCAGCTCGAGGACAGGGGAAAACATTCAGTACTTC
d_gene: .; v_gene: TRBV19; abundance: once; j_gene: TRBJ1-1; CDR3aa: CASISGQSNTEAFF; CDR3nt: TGTGCCAGTATTTCTGGGCAGTCGAACACTGAAGCTTTCTTT
d_gene: .; v_gene: TRBV10-3; abundance: .; j_gene: TRBJ1-1; CDR3aa: CAISFEGGVGAFF; CDR3nt: TGTGCCATCAGCTTCGAGGGGGGGGTTGGAGCTTTCTTT
d_gene: TRBD2; v_gene: TRBV10-1; abundance: .; j_gene: TRBJ2-7; CDR3aa: CASSDSSGSLKYF; CDR3nt: TGCGCCAGCAGTGACTCTAGCGGGAGTCTGAAGTACTTC
d_gene: .; v_gene: TRBV7-8; abundance: once; j_gene: TRBJ2-7; CDR3aa: CASSSTPGGSYEQYF; CDR3nt: TGTGCCAGCAGCTCCACCCCCGGGGGCTCCTACGAGCAGTACTTC
d_gene: TRBD1; v_gene: TRBV5-6; abundance: .; j_gene: TRBJ1-2; CDR3aa: CASSFRQGTFSDYGYTF; CDR3nt: TGTGCCAGCAGCTTTCGACAGGGTACGTTCAGCGACTATGGCTACACCTTC
d_gene: .; v_gene: TRBV9; abundance: once; j_gene: TRBJ2-3; CDR3aa: CASTLGGSLTDTQYF; CDR3nt: TGTGCCAGCACCCTCGGAGGGAGTCTCACAGATACGCAGTATTTT
d_gene: TRBD2; v_gene: TRBV2; abundance: .; j_gene: TRBJ2-3; CDR3aa: CASSERVAGGTDTQYF; CDR3nt: TGTGCCAGCAGTGAGAGGGTAGCGGGAGGGACAGATACGCAGTATTTT
d_gene: .; v_gene: TRBV9; abundance: .; j_gene: TRBJ2-5; CDR3aa: CASTLAGASRETQYF; CDR3nt: TGTGCCAGCACCCTCGCGGGGGCCTCCCGGGAGACCCAGTACTTC
d_gene: .; v_gene: TRBV7-3; abundance: .; j_gene: TRBJ1-1; CDR3aa: CASSLTNGGGGAFF; CDR3nt: TGTGCCAGCAGCTTAACGAATGGGGGAGGAGGAGCTTTCTTT
d_gene: TRBD1; v_gene: TRBV6-5; abundance: .; j_gene: TRBJ2-2; CDR3aa: CASLDRGRRTGELFF; CDR3nt: TGTGCCAGCCTTGACAGGGGGCGACGGACCGGGGAGCTGTTTTTT
d_gene: .; v_gene: TRBV4-1; abundance: .; j_gene: TRBJ1-2; CDR3aa: CASSQEKGWEYGYTF; CDR3nt: TGCGCCAGCAGCCAAGAGAAGGGCTGGGAGTATGGCTACACCTTC
d_gene: TRBD1; v_gene: TRBV4-2; abundance: .; j_gene: TRBJ1-2; CDR3aa: CASSQDPGEGAGYGYTF; CDR3nt: TGTGCCAGCAGCCAAGATCCGGGCGAGGGGGCAGGCTATGGCTACACCTTC
d_gene: TRBD2; v_gene: TRBV9; abundance: .; j_gene: TRBJ2-1; CDR3aa: CASSVEEQLAGAYNEQFF; CDR3nt: TGTGCCAGCAGCGTAGAGGAACAGCTAGCGGGGGCTTACAATGAGCAGTTCTTC